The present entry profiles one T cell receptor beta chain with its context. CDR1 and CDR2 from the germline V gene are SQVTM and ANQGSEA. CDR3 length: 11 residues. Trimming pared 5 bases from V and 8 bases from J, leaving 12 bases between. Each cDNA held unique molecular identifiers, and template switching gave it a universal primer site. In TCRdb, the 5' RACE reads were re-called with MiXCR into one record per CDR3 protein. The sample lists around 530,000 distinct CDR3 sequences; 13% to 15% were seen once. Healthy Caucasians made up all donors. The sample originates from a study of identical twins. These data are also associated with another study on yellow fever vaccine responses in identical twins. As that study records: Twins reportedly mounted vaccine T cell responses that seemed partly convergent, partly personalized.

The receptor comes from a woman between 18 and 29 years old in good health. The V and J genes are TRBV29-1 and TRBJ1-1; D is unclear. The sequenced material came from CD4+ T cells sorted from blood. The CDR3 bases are TGCAGCGTTAAGGAGGACGTCGAAGCTTTCTTT. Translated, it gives CSVKEDVEAFF.